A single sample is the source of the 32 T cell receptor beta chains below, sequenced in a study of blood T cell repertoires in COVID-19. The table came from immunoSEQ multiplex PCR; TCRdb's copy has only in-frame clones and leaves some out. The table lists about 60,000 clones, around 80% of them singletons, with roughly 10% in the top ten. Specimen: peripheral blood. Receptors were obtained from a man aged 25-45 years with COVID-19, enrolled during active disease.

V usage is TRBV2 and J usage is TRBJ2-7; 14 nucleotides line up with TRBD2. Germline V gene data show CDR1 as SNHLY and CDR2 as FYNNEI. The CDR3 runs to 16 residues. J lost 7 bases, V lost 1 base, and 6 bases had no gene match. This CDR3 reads CASSEGGLAGELEQYF. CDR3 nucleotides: TGTGCCAGCAGTGAAGGGGGACTAGCGGGAGAGTTAGAGCAGTACTTC.

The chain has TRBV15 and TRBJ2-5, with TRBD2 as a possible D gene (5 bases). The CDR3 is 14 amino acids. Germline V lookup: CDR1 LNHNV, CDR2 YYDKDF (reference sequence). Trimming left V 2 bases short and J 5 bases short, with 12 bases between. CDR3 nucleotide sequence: TGTGCCACCAGCAGAAACCGGGGTTCGGAGACCCAGTACTTC. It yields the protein CATSRNRGSETQYF.

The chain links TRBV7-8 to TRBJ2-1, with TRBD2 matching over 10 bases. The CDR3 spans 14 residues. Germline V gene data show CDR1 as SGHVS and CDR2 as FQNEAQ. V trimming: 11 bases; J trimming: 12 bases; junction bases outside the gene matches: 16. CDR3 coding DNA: TGTGCCGTCAGGGCTAGCGGGAGTTCTGATTGGCAGTTCTTC. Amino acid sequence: CAVRASGSSDWQFF. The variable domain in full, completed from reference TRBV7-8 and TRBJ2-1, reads GAGVSQSPRYKVAKRGQDVALRCDPISGHVSLFWYQQALGQGPEFLTYFQNEAQLDKSGLPSDRFFAERPEGSVSTLKIQRTQQEDSAVYLCAVRASGSSDWQFFGPGTRLTVL.

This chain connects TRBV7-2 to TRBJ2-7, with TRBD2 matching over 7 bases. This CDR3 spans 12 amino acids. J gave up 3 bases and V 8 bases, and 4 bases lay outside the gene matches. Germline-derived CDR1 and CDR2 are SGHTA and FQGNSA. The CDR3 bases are TGTGCCAGCGGGAAGCGGGACTACGAGCAGTACTTC. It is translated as CASGKRDYEQYF.

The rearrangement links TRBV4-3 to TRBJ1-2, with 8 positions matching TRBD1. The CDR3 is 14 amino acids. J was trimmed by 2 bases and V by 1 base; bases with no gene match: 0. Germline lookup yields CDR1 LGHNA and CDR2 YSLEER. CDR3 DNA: TGCGCCAGCAGCCAAGGGACAGGGAACTATGGCTACACCTTC. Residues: CASSQGTGNYGYTF.

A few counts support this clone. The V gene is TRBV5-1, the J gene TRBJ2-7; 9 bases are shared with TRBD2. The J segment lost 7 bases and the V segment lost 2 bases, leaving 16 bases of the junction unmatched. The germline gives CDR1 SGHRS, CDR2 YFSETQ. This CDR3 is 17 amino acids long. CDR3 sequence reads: CASSFLAGSMKTGEQYF. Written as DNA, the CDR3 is TGCGCCAGCAGCTTCCTAGCGGGATCGATGAAAACCGGAGAGCAGTACTTC.

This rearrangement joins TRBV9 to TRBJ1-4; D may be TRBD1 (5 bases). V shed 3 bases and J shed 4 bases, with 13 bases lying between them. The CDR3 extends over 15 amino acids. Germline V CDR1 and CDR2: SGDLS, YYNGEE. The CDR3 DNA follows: TGTGCCAGCAGCGGCGGGGGGGAATTTAATGAAAAACTGTTTTTT. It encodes CASSGGGEFNEKLFF.

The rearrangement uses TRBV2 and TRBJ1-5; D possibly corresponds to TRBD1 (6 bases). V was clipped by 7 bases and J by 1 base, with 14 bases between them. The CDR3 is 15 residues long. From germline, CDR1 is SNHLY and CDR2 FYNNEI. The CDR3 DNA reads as TGTGCCAGCACAGTTCTGGGGGCGAGCAATCAGCCCCAGCATTTT. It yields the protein CASTVLGASNQPQHF.

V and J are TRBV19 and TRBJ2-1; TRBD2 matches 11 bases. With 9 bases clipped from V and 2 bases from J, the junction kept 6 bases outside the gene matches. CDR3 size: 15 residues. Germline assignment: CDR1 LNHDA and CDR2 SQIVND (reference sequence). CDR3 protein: CASYHSGGAYNEQFF. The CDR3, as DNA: TGTGCCAGCTACCATAGCGGGGGGGCCTACAATGAGCAGTTCTTC.

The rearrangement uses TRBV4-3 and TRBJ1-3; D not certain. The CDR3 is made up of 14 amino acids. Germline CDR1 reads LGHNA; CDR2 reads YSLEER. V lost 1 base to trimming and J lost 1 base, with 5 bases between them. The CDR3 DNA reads TGCGCCAGCAGCCAAGTGGAGTCTGGAAACACCATATATTTT. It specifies CASSQVESGNTIYF.

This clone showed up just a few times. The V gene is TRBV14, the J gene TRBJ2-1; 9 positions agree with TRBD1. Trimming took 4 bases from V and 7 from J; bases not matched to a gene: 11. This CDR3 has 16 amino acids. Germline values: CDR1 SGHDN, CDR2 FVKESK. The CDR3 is CASSRRNRGRDNEQFF. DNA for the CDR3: TGTGCCAGCAGCCGCCGGAACAGGGGGCGCGATAATGAGCAGTTCTTC. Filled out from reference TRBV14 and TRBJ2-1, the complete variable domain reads EAGVTQFPSHSVIEKGQTVTLRCDPISGHDNLYWYRRVMGKEIKFLLHFVKESKQDESGMPNNRFLAERTGGTYSTLKVQPAELEDSGVYFCASSRRNRGRDNEQFFGPGTRLTVL.

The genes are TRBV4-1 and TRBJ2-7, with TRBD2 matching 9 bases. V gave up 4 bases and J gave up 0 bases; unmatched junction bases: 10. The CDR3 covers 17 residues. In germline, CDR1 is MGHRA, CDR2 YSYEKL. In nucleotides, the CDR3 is TGCGCCAGCAGCCCTCGAGGAGGCGGGAGGGCCTCCTACGAGCAGTACTTC. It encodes CASSPRGGGRASYEQYF.

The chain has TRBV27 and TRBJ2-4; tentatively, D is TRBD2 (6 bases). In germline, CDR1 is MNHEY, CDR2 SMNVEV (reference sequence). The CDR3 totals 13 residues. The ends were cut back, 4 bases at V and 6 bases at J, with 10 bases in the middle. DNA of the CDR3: TGTGCCAGCAGTTCGGTGGGGGGAAACATTCAGTACTTC. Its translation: CASSSVGGNIQYF.

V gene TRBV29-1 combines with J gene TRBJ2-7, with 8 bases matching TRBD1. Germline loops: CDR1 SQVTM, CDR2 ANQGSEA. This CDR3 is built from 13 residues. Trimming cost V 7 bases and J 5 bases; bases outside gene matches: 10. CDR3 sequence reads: CSATDRDVDEQYF. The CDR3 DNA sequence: TGCAGCGCTACGGACAGGGACGTAGACGAGCAGTACTTC.

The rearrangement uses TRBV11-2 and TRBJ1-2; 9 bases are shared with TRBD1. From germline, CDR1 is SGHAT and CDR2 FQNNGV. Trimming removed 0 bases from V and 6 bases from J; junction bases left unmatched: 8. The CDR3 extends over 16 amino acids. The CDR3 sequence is CASSLEPGTGNHGYTF. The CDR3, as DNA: TGTGCCAGCAGCTTAGAGCCGGGGACAGGGAACCATGGCTACACCTTC.

The CDR3 sequence: CASSFWAAAGTDTQYF. The CDR3 region has the DNA TGTGCCAGCAGCTTTTGGGCCGCCGCCGGCACAGATACGCAGTATTTT. V gene TRBV11-2 combines with J gene TRBJ2-3, with no clear D. With 3 bases removed from V and 1 base from J, the gap between germline ends came to 14 bases. This CDR3 is built from 16 residues. The germline V gene encodes CDR1 SGHAT and CDR2 FQNNGV.

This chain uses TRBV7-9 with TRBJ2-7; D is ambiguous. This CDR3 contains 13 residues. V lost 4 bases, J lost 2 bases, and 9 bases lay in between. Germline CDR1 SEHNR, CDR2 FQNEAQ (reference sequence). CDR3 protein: CASSSGVTYEQYF. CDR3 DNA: TGTGCCAGCAGCTCGGGTGTTACCTACGAGCAGTACTTC.

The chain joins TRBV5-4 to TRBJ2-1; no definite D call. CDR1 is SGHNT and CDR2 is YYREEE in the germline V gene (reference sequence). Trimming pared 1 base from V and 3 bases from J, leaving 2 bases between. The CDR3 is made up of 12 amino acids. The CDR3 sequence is CASSLYYNEQFF. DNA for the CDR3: TGTGCCAGCAGCTTGTACTACAATGAGCAGTTCTTC.

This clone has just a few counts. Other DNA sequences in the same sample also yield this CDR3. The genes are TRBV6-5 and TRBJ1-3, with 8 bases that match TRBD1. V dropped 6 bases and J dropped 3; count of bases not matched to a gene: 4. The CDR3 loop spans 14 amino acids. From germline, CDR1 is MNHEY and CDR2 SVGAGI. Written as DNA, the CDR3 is TGTGCCAGCAGACCCGACAGGGGTGGAAACACCATATATTTT. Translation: CASRPDRGGNTIYF.

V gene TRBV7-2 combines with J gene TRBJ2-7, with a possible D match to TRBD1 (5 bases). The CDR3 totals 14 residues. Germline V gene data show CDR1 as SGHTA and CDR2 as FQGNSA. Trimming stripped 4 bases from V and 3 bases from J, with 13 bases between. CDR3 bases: TGTGCCAGCAGCTCCCCCAGGGTATTCTACGAGCAGTACTTC. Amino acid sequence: CASSSPRVFYEQYF.

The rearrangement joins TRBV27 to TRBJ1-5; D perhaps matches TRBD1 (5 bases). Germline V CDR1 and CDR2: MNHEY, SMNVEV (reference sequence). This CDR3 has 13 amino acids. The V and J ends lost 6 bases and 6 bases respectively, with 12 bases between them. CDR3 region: CASRGRPGQPQHF. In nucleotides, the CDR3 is TGTGCCAGCAGGGGGCGCCCGGGTCAGCCCCAGCATTTT.

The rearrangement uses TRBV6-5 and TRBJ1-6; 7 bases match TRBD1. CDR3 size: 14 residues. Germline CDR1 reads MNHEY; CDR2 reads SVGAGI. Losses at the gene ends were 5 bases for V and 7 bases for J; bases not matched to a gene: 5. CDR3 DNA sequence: TGTGCCAGCAGTCTAGGGGGCGGGAATTCACCCCTCCACTTT. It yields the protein CASSLGGGNSPLHF.

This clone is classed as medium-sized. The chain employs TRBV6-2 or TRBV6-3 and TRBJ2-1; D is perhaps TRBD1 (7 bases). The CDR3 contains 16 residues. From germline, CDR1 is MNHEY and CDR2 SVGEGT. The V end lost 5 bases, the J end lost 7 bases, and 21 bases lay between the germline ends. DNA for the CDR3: TGTGCCAGCAGTGGCCAGGGGTTCTCAGGGGGGAATGAGCAGTTCTTC. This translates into CASSGQGFSGGNEQFF.

Here the CDR3 DNA reads TGTGCCAGCAGGACCGGGACTAGCGGGTACAATGAGCAGTTCTTC. Translation: CASRTGTSGYNEQFF. The chain recombines TRBV28 with TRBJ2-1; 12 bases are shared with TRBD2. J gave up 4 bases and V 6 bases, and 4 bases lay outside the gene matches. Germline V gene data show CDR1 as MDHEN and CDR2 as SYDVKM. This CDR3 has 15 amino acids. The full variable domain, its missing parts supplied by reference TRBV28 and TRBJ2-1, is DVKVTQSSRYLVKRTGEKVFLECVQDMDHENMFWYRQDPGLGLRLIYFSYDVKMKEKGDIPEGYSVSREKKERFSLILESASTNQTSMYLCASRTGTSGYNEQFFGPGTRLTVL.

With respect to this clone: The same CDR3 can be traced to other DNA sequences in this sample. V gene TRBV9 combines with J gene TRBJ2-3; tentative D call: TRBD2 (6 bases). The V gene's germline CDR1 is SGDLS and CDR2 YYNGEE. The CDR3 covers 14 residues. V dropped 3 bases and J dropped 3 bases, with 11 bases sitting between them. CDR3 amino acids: CASSAGVRTDTQYF. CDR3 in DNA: TGTGCCAGCAGCGCGGGAGTAAGGACAGATACGCAGTATTTT.

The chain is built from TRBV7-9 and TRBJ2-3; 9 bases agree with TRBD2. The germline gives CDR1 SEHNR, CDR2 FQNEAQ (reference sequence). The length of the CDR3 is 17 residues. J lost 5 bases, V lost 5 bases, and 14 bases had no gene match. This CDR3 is CASSPASSGRVRDTQYF. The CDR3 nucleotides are TGTGCCAGCAGCCCGGCGAGTAGCGGGAGAGTTAGAGATACGCAGTATTTT.

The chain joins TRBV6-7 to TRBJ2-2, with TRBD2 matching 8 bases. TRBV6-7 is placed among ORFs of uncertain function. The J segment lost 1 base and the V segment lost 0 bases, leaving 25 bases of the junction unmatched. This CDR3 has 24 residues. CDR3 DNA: TGTGCCAGCAGTTACTCGAGGTTCAACGCTTCGCAGGGGCGGGAGGAACAGAACACCGGGGAGCTGTTTTTT. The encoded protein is CASSYSRFNASQGREEQNTGELFF.

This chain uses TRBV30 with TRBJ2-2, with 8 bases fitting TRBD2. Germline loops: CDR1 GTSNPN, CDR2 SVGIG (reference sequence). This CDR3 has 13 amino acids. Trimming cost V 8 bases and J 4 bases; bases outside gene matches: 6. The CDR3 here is CAGGLVGTGELFF. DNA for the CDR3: TGTGCCGGGGGACTAGTTGGCACCGGGGAGCTGTTTTTT.

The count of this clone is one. The CDR3 protein is CASSFGFGSYNEQFF. Written as DNA, the CDR3 is TGTGCCAGCAGTTTCGGGTTCGGCTCCTACAATGAGCAGTTCTTC. This chain uses TRBV27 with TRBJ2-1; D remains unclear. Looked up from germline, CDR1 is MNHEY and CDR2 is SMNVEV (reference sequence). This CDR3 is 15 amino acids long. V was shortened by 3 bases and J by 0 bases, with 9 bases between the two germline ends.

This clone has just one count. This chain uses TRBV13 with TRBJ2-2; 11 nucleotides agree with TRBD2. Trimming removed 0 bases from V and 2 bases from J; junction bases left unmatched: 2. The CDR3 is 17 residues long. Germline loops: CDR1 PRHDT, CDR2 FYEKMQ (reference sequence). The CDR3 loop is CASSLGGTSGNTGELFF. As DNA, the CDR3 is TGTGCCAGCAGCTTAGGGGGGACTAGCGGCAACACCGGGGAGCTGTTTTTT.

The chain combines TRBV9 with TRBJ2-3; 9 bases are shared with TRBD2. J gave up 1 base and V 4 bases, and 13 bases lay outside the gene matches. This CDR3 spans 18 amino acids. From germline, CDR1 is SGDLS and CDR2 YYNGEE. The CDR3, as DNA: TGTGCCAGCAGCCCCCCCCCGGGACTAGCATCAGGCACAGATACGCAGTATTTT. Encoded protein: CASSPPPGLASGTDTQYF.

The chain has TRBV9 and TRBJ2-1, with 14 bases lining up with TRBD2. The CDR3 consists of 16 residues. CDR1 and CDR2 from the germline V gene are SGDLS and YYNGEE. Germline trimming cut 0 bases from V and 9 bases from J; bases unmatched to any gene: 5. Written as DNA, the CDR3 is TGTGCCAGCAGCGTAGGGGAGACTAGCGGGAGGGGTGAGCAGTTCTTC. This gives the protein CASSVGETSGRGEQFF.